These 8 T cell receptor beta chains originate from one sample sequenced in a study of CD8+ T cells in alopecia areata. Isolated RNA was reverse transcribed into cDNA used as the sequencing template. Sequencing used immunoSEQ multiplex PCR; TCRdb keeps in-frame clones, though not all of them. This sample has about 190,000 clones; 59% occur once, and the top ten carry about 15%. Sequences were derived from CD4+ T cells sorted from blood, sampled at week 0. These receptors originate from a human donor with alopecia areata.

This clone was seen once. The chain employs TRBV10-3 and TRBJ1-5; 9 nucleotides line up with TRBD1. CDR3 length equals 15 residues. With 4 bases clipped from V and 3 bases from J, the junction kept 4 bases outside the gene matches. Germline assignment: CDR1 ENHRY and CDR2 SYGVKD. CDR3 in DNA: TGTGCCATCAGTGCAGGGACAGGGTTCAATCAGCCCCAGCATTTT. Translation gives CAISAGTGFNQPQHF.

About this clone itself: Within the sample, other DNA sequences also encode this same CDR3. The chain uses TRBV7-8 and TRBJ1-1; a weak D match, TRBD1 (6 bases). Germline V gene data show CDR1 as SGHVS and CDR2 as FQNEAQ. V was clipped by 1 base and J by 2 bases, with 8 bases between them. CDR3 length: 14 residues. The CDR3 DNA follows: TGTGCCAGCAGCTTAGGACAGGCTAACACTGAAGCTTTCTTT. Its translation: CASSLGQANTEAFF.

The V gene is TRBV5-1, the J gene TRBJ2-5; unclear D gene. The CDR3 has 15 residues. The germline V and J ends were trimmed by 2 bases and 3 bases, with 14 bases remaining between them. CDR1 and CDR2 from the germline V gene are SGHRS and YFSETQ. This CDR3 reads CASSFLTPVEETQYF. CDR3 coding DNA: TGCGCCAGCAGCTTTTTAACTCCGGTGGAAGAGACCCAGTACTTC.

This clone was seen ten or more times. The CDR3 region is CSVEEQANEQFF. The CDR3 coding sequence is TGCAGCGTTGAAGAACAGGCTAATGAGCAGTTCTTC. V is TRBV29-1 and J is TRBJ2-1; perhaps TRBD1 as D (5 bases). V lost 0 bases and J lost 7, with 7 bases in between. CDR1 is SQVTM, CDR2 ANQGSEA, per germline. CDR3 length: 12 amino acids.

The chain uses TRBV5-1 and TRBJ1-3; 9 positions match TRBD1. Trimming removed 4 bases from V and 4 bases from J; junction bases left unmatched: 3. Germline lookup yields CDR1 SGHRS and CDR2 YFSETQ. CDR3 length equals 14 residues. CDR3 region: CASSPGQGGNTIYF. The DNA of the CDR3 is TGCGCCAGCAGCCCGGGACAGGGCGGAAACACCATATATTTT.

Notes on this clone: One end of the junction varies from germline; a read error may be responsible. CDR3 loop: CASGLSANAEAFF. CDR3 in DNA: TGTGCTAGTGGTTTGTCCGCGAACGCTGAAGCTTTCTTT. This chain uses TRBV12-5 with TRBJ1-1; no definite D call. There are 13 residues in the CDR3. CDR1 is LGHNT and CDR2 is FRNRAP in the germline V gene. Drawing the rest from reference TRBV12-5 and TRBJ1-1, the complete variable domain is DARVTQTPRHKVTEMGQEVTMRCQPILGHNTVFWYRQTMMQGLELLAYFRNRAPLDDSGMPKDRFSAEMPDATLATLKIQPSEPRDSAVYFCASGLSANAEAFFGQGTRLTVV.

This clone was detected a few times. The chain carries TRBV4-1 and TRBJ1-1, with 9 bases lining up with TRBD1. V trimming: 1 base; J trimming: 3 bases; junction bases outside the gene matches: 3. CDR3 length: 15 residues. CDR1 and CDR2 from the germline V gene are MGHRA and YSYEKL. The CDR3 protein is CASSQAWDRDTEAFF. The DNA for the CDR3 is TGCGCCAGCAGCCAAGCCTGGGACAGGGACACTGAAGCTTTCTTT.

In this sample, this clone turned up a few times. The chain couples TRBV12-5 to TRBJ2-7; TRBD1 matches at 10 bases. Looked up from germline, CDR1 is LGHNT and CDR2 is FRNRAP. This CDR3 contains 14 residues. Trimming took 4 bases from V and 6 from J; bases not matched to a gene: 6. DNA for the CDR3: TGTGCTAGTGGTTCGGGACAGGGGTATTTCGAGCAGTACTTC. It encodes CASGSGQGYFEQYF.